This T cell receptor (beta chain) was identified in a study of cytomegalovirus exposure and HLA in healthy donors listed by TCRdb under 2017. Regarding the study in general: In an earlier analysis of roughly 500 of the donors, 276 Gb of sequence data and 95 million to 130 million unique TCR beta sequences from about 190 million T cells were reported. Roughly 300 gigabases of sequencing data and approximately 92 million unique TCR sequences made up an early release that covered over 550 HLA-typed donors. Of the roughly 400 genotyped donors, 65% to 90% fell in the genetic ancestry cluster associated with self-reported Caucasian donors. The study aimed to test whether cataloging public T cell receptors could reveal signatures of past pathogen exposure. The study profiled the T cell repertoires of under 850 subjects by immunosequencing and related them to cytomegalovirus serostatus. Besides the first cohort of more than 650 subjects, a separate validation cohort made up of roughly 120 different subjects was used. To predict cytomegalovirus infection status, the study brought together high-throughput TCR immunosequencing, statistical association of individual TCRs with disease status, and machine learning. To study patterns of TCR occurrence, a later analysis re-analyzed previously published TCR beta repertoires from around 700 donors and added high-resolution HLA genotyping. In the later analysis, no new phenotypic data were used to find candidate immune exposures; instead, reliance was placed on TCR beta sequences and their occurrence across donors. In an earlier analysis of 587 of the donors, high-throughput TCR beta sequencing was used to judge whether each TCR beta V gene segment behaved as functional or pseudogenic. Donor age, sex, ethnicity and CMV serostatus were compiled alongside the repertoire data. A later genetic analysis took genome-wide SNP genotypes for about three fifths of the roughly 670 donors and used that subset as a discovery cohort. Every discovery cohort repertoire had been produced on one sequencing platform. HLA typing covered class I and class II loci at four-digit resolution. The number of typed donors differed by locus: about 620-640 for A, B, C, DRB1 and DQB1; 522 for DQA1; 606 for DPA1; and roughly 470 for DPB1. Roughly five DR-DQ haplotypes were handled as single units for association and clustering, since linkage in the cohort was strong. Among about 360 genotyped donors of the cohort, an average of approximately 240,000 unique TCR beta nucleotide sequences were sequenced per donor, roughly 20% of them non-productive.

The method behind the library was the immunoSEQ multiplex PCR assay. A mixture of 60 forward primers for TCR Vbeta segments and 13 reverse primers for TCR Jbeta segments was used in the multiplex PCR. A multiplex PCR assay on genomic DNA amplified the CDR3 region of rearranged TCR beta genes. The amplified TCR beta libraries were sequenced on the Illumina HiSeq System as 87-base-pair reads. The study's own analysis went as follows. In a later analysis, roughly 80 million unique TCR beta chains were counted across the approximately 620 repertoires, and approximately 11 million of these chains were shared by at least two donors. A nearest-neighbor algorithm error-corrected the raw reads and collapsed the reads into unique sequences, merging closely related sequences to remove PCR and sequencing errors. CDR3 sequences were aligned to IMGT reference sequences to assign V, D and J gene segments. For a sequence to be retained, at least a six-nucleotide match to both a V gene segment and a J gene segment was required. Rearrangements were called productive when the CDR3 lacked stop codons and stayed in frame with V and J; all others were non-productive. Following IMGT convention, CDR3 was defined as the stretch from the second conserved V-encoded cysteine up to the conserved J-encoded phenylalanine. The earlier analysis of about 560 of the donors excluded any sequence lacking an unambiguous match to a single V gene segment. An earlier analysis of a few hundred of the donors called V segments functional above 56.7% productive rearrangements and segregating when the between-donor standard deviation exceeded 5%. A statistical classification framework was built to diagnose cytomegalovirus status from the catalog of TCR beta chain sequences. A later analysis assigned V and J genes by comparing TCR nucleotide sequences with IMGT/GENE-DB human TR gene sequences. The TCRdist pipeline was used in a later analysis to assign CDR3 sequences and most-parsimonious VDJ recombination scenarios. In a later analysis, each TCR beta chain was defined by its CDR3 amino acid sequence together with its V-gene family, and reads lacking a unique V-gene family were excluded. As a way to deal with suspected cross-contamination and a sequencing artifact, a later analysis dropped 450 to 600 nucleotide sequences that were highly shared and had low generation probability. A later analysis calculated a clonal expansion index for each public chain from normalized within-repertoire ranks of inferred template counts. A later analysis computed generation probabilities with a VDJ recombination model fitted to out-of-frame rearrangements, and checked the results against IGoR. Hypergeometric tests were used in a later analysis to score TCR-TCR, TCR-HLA and TCR-CMV co-occurrence, with a repertoire-size bias correction applied to the TCR pairs. A later analysis estimated false discovery rates by permuting HLA or CMV assignments 20 times. A later analysis grouped co-occurring TCRs with DBSCAN, adding TCRdist sequence similarity when clustering within HLA-allele-positive subsets. Repertoires with fewer than 30,000 or more than 120,000 public chains were left out of co-occurrence clustering, as were about 5 repertoires with anomalous nucleotide sharing. Held by TCRdb, this immuneACCESS table contains in-frame sequences only and omits some clones. Under half of the omission traces to an unresolved V gene where checked; the cause of the rest is unknown. V and J calls and clone size follow that table, whereas D and trimming were derived from the DNA. This sample lists around 88,000 clones; around 72% were detected once. The top ten hold approximately 2% of the sample.

A few counts support this clone. It has no known antigen specificity. No quality values exist for individual bases; no much larger clone is one base distant. The cohort consisted of 666 healthy bone marrow donors. Cohort members were all nominally healthy when sampled, although unrecorded immune exposures were likely present. The donor tested CMV seronegative, placing the donor among the 350 or so seronegative members of the cohort. Each donor provided a peripheral blood sample, and peripheral blood mononuclear cells were used for TCR beta sequencing. The Qiagen DNeasy Blood Extraction Kit was used to extract genomic DNA from the blood cell samples. Here V drops 0 bases and J drops 4 bases, and the junction holds 7 bases not matched to any gene. CDR1 and CDR2, per the germline V gene, are SGHRS and YFSETQ. The CDR3 goes from the cysteine to the phenylalanine over 16 residues. Of the read, only the CDR3 DNA is kept; its 48 bases are in frame from base 1.

The research as a whole found: In a later genetic analysis, fewer N-insertions in productive TCRs were reported among donors in an Asian-associated ancestry cluster than the roughly 670-donor mean. In a later analysis, the rate of TCR association differed among HLA loci, with DRB1 alleles having the most associated TCRs and HLA-C alleles having the fewest. Because counts were too low, about 15 rarely observed V segments, including chromosome 9 orphons, were left out of the earlier analysis of approximately 580 of the donors. In a later analysis, several top co-occurrence clusters were reported to appear linked to parvovirus B19, influenza, CMV and Epstein-Barr virus. A few of the identified cytomegalovirus-associated TCR beta chains were confirmed in vitro to be specific for cytomegalovirus antigens. An association between a missense DCLRE1C variant and V-gene and J-gene trimming of TCR beta chains was found in a later genetic analysis and replicated in an independent cohort. In an earlier analysis of 450 to 750 of the donors, most TCR beta V segments appeared in productive rearrangements about 87% or about 30% of the time, broadly matching IMGT annotations. Roughly uniform sequencing depth across donors was assumed in presence/absence analyses, although this assumption may not hold. A later analysis associated some 17,000 TCR beta sequences with specific HLA alleles at a false discovery rate of 0.05. Because HLA typing was unavailable for some donors at each locus, only the typed subset was used in association tests. When HLA alleles, especially DR and DQ, strongly co-occurred, attributing TCR associations to individual alleles was difficult. A cluster of highly shared sequence variants was judged likely to be a technical artifact of the sequencing pipeline. Correlated functional status among segregating V segments might be attributable to linkage disequilibrium, but an unknown experimental factor could not be ruled out. CMV serostatus was the only immune exposure information available for the cohort. The authors suggested that the approach could potentially be generalized to other disease states and immunological phenotypes. The 87-base-pair reads could not distinguish some IMGT-functional V segments, including TRBV6-2 and TRBV6-3, so those segments were excluded. While some public TCRs were present in many individuals, most TCR sequences turned up only very rarely across donors. Only TCR beta chains were sequenced in this cohort, and the absence of alpha or paired-chain data limited detectable features. The study gave a list of around 170 TCR beta chains associated with cytomegalovirus. In a later analysis, HLA-associated TCR beta chains were found to be more clonally expanded and to have lower generation probabilities than equally common non-associated chains. A further reported finding was that TCR beta sequences accurately predicted the HLA-A and HLA-B alleles for most subjects in the first cohort. In a later analysis, most CMV-associated TCR beta chains were found to appear HLA-restricted, with HLA associations seemingly driven largely by CMV exposure. In both the original and validation cohorts, the classifier was reported to diagnose cytomegalovirus status with high specificity and sensitivity.

This receptor was obtained from a male donor in good health and CMV-seronegative. The chain was built from TRBV5-1 and TRBJ1-5; 7 of the junction bases match TRBD1. The sequenced sample was PBMCs. The DNA is TGCGCCAGCAGCTTGGGGCAAGGGGGCGGAAATCAGCCCCAGCATTTT. Its protein product is CASSLGQGGGNQPQHF.